These T cell receptor beta chains were read from a single sample in a study of T-cell memory formation after mild COVID-19. TCRdb analysed the 5' RACE reads with MiXCR anew, one entry per CDR3 protein. Seen here are 250,000 to 350,000 distinct CDR3 sequences, roughly an eighth observed once, and the top ten hold approximately 22%. Specimen: PBMCs or a T cell subset sorted from them (not recorded which). The origin of the receptors is a man aged 18 to 35 who had mild COVID-19 (a few samples of this study predate the infection). Cell type and time point are not known. Both conserved end residues are part of each CDR3. A D gene is named only where the DNA matches it firmly. Size tells how often a clone was seen (once, few, many) or the class of an expanded clone, and some rows leave it out.

TRBJ2-5 TRBD1 TRBV4-1 - TGCGCCAGCAGGACCGACAGGGGGCAAGAGACCCAGTACTTC CASRTDRGQETQYF
TRBJ2-7 - TRBV9 medium-sized TGTGCCAGCAGCTTAGCCGGGGATGACTACGAGCAGTACTTC CASSLAGDDYEQYF
TRBJ1-6 - TRBV5-4 - TGTGCCAGCAGCTCCAACAGGGAGGGGAATTCACCCCTCCACTTT CASSSNREGNSPLHF
TRBJ2-3 - TRBV6-6 many TGTGCCAGCAGTTACAGGGCTAGCACCAGAGATACGCAGTATTTT CASSYRASTRDTQYF
TRBJ2-7 - TRBV27 few TGTGCCAGCAGTCCCCGTCCAGCGGGTATTTCTCCGGGCGAGCAGTACTTC CASSPRPAGISPGEQYF
TRBJ2-7 - TRBV7-9 - TGTGCCAGCAGCGCCTCCGGGACACATCAGCAGTACTTC CASSASGTHQQYF
TRBJ2-3 TRBD1 TRBV20-1 few TGCAGTGCTAGAGGGCTCACAGGGGACACAGATACGCAGTATTTT CSARGLTGDTDTQYF
TRBJ1-1 TRBD1 TRBV5-1 many TGCGCCAGCAGCGTGGACAGGGCGGGCACTGAAGCTTTCTTT CASSVDRAGTEAFF
TRBJ2-2 - TRBV7-2 many TGTGCCAGCAGCTACCCCCCCGGGGAGCTGTTTTTT CASSYPPGELFF
TRBJ2-3 - TRBV5-4 - TGTGCCAGCAGCTTCTGGGGGGATATGACAGATACGCAGTATTTT CASSFWGDMTDTQYF
TRBJ2-3 - TRBV7-2 few TGTGCCAGCAGCTTAATTAAGGACGGGAGTTTTGGCACAGATACGCAGTATTTT CASSLIKDGSFGTDTQYF
TRBJ1-5 - TRBV12-3/TRBV12-4 - TGTGCCATCAGTCTACAGGGAGGCAATCAGCCCCAGCATTTT CAISLQGGNQPQHF
TRBJ2-3 - TRBV6-5 few TGTGCCAGCAGTTACTCGGCCCACGGGACAGATACGCAGTATTTT CASSYSAHGTDTQYF
TRBJ1-1 - TRBV10-3 - TGTACCATCAGTGAAACAGGCACTGAAGCTTTCTTT CTISETGTEAFF
TRBJ2-1 TRBD1 TRBV20-1 - TGCAGTACCCCTGCCGGGACAGTAGCCTACAATGAGCAGTTCTTC CSTPAGTVAYNEQFF
TRBJ2-6 - TRBV7-3 few TGTGCCAGCAGCCCAACCGCAGGACTCGGGGCCAACGTCCTGACTTTC CASSPTAGLGANVLTF
TRBJ1-2 - TRBV11-2 few TGTGCCAGCAGCACCCCGGTAGTGGCAGGGGACTATGGCTACACCTTC CASSTPVVAGDYGYTF
TRBJ2-5 - TRBV12-3/TRBV12-4 many TGTGCCAGCAGCCCCCGGTCGCGCCAAGAGACCCAGTACTTC CASSPRSRQETQYF
TRBJ2-2 - TRBV18 - TGTGCCAGCTCGGACAGACAGGATTTCGGGGAGCTGTTTTTT CASSDRQDFGELFF
TRBJ2-5 - TRBV28 - TGTGCCAGCAGAGCAGGGGGCGCGGGGGAAGAGACCCAGTACTTC CASRAGGAGEETQYF
TRBJ2-1 - TRBV6-2/TRBV6-3 few TGTGCCAGCAGTTACTCGAAGCGGTACAATGAGCAGTTCTTC CASSYSKRYNEQFF
TRBJ1-3 - TRBV9 - TGTGCCAGCAGCGTAACCGCAGCCTCTGGAAACACCATATATTTT CASSVTAASGNTIYF
TRBJ2-2 - TRBV30 - TGTGCCTGGAGGCGCCGGGACTCCTACACCGGGGAGCTGTTTTTT CAWRRRDSYTGELFF
TRBJ2-1 - TRBV7-3 - TGTGCCAGCAGCTCCGACGGTGCGAATGAGCAGTTCTTC CASSSDGANEQFF
TRBJ1-2 - TRBV30 - TGTGCCTGGAGTCCCTTATCACAGGGAGGCTACACCTTC CAWSPLSQGGYTF
TRBJ2-3 - TRBV23-1 few TGCGCCAGAGAGCAGTGGGACACAGGCGCAGATACGCAGTATTTT CAREQWDTGADTQYF
TRBJ1-1 TRBD1 TRBV28 - TGTGCCAGCAGTGTATCTCCGGGACAGGGTGAAGCTTTCTTT CASSVSPGQGEAFF
TRBJ1-2 - TRBV7-9 - TGTGCCAGCAGCTTAAAGCTGGGCACGGACTATGGCTACACCTTC CASSLKLGTDYGYTF
TRBJ2-2 - TRBV7-7 few TGTGCCAGCAGCTTGACAGCGGCGAACACCGGGGAGCTGTTTTTT CASSLTAANTGELFF
TRBJ1-1 - TRBV29-1 few TGCAGCGTTGATAGGGGTTCTCTCTGGGGCACTGAAGCTTTCTTT CSVDRGSLWGTEAFF
TRBJ2-3 - TRBV5-5 many TGTGCCAGCAGCTTGTTTTCTCAGAGCACAGATACGCAGTATTTT CASSLFSQSTDTQYF
TRBJ1-6 - TRBV18 - TGTGCCAGCTCACTTCGGGACCGTAATTCACCCCTCCACTTT CASSLRDRNSPLHF
TRBJ1-5 TRBD1 TRBV25-1 few TGTGCCAGCAGTGATGATGCCAGGGGGCTAAATCAGCCCCAGCATTTT CASSDDARGLNQPQHF
TRBJ2-2 - TRBV9 - TGTGCCAGCAGCGTAGATAGAGTGACAGCGAACACCGGGGAGCTGTTTTTT CASSVDRVTANTGELFF
TRBJ2-4 - TRBV11-2 - TGTGCCAGCAGCCCAAAGGGGGGCCGCCTAGCCAAAAACATTCAGTACTTC CASSPKGGRLAKNIQYF
TRBJ2-7 TRBD1 TRBV29-1 - TGCAGCGTTCACGGACAGGGGGCCTCCGAGCAGTACTTC CSVHGQGASEQYF
TRBJ2-2 - TRBV6-2/TRBV6-3 - TGTGCCAGTCGACAGTCGGGCGGGGAGCTGTTTTTT CASRQSGGELFF
TRBJ1-5 - TRBV7-2 - TGTGCCAGCAGCTTGTTGGGGGCCAACCAGCCCCAGCATTTT CASSLLGANQPQHF
TRBJ1-1 - TRBV10-2 - TGCGCCAGCAGTGACTCCCCCTCGGGGATGAACACTGAAGCTTTCTTT CASSDSPSGMNTEAFF
TRBJ1-5 - TRBV7-2 many TGTGCCAGCAGCTTTGCGGGGATGAATCAGCCCCAGCATTTT CASSFAGMNQPQHF
TRBJ2-3 TRBD2 TRBV6-5 few TGTGCCAGCAGACGGGGACTAGTTGATACGCAGTATTTT CASRRGLVDTQYF
TRBJ2-5 TRBD2 TRBV6-5 few TGTGCCAGCAGTAAAAGCGGGGGAGTCCAAGAGACCCAGTACTTC CASSKSGGVQETQYF
TRBJ2-3 - TRBV10-3 once TGTGCCATCAGGGGTGAAGGCACAGATACGCAGTATTTT CAIRGEGTDTQYF
TRBJ1-5 - TRBV7-2 many TGTGCCAGCAGCCCCCAGACAGGAACGGCCCAGCCCCAGCATTTT CASSPQTGTAQPQHF
TRBJ2-3 TRBD2 TRBV4-3 few TGCGCCAGCAGCCAAGGACTAGCGGATAGCACAGATACGCAGTATTTT CASSQGLADSTDTQYF
TRBJ2-1 TRBD2 TRBV12-3/TRBV12-4 - TGTGCCAGCAGTTTCTTTTTCCGGGGGGGCCTCAACAATGAGCAGTTCTTC CASSFFFRGGLNNEQFF
TRBJ1-1 - TRBV6-1 - TGTGCCAGCAGTAAGACCGCTCCAGGGATGAACACTGAAGCTTTCTTT CASSKTAPGMNTEAFF
TRBJ2-1 TRBD2 TRBV7-3 - TGTGCCAGCAGCCCAAGACTAGCGGGGGCCCACAATGAGCAGTTCTTC CASSPRLAGAHNEQFF
TRBJ2-1 - TRBV6-2/TRBV6-3 - TGTGCCAGCAGTTCGAAAAGGAGGGGCCACAATGAGCAGTTCTTC CASSSKRRGHNEQFF
TRBJ2-5 - TRBV20-1 few TGCAGTGCTAGAGGTCCGCCCGGGGGTTCGAGGGAGACCCAGTACTTC CSARGPPGGSRETQYF
TRBJ2-1 TRBD2 TRBV29-1 few TGCAGCGTTGCCCGGGATAGCGGGGGGGCCAATGAGCAGTTCTTC CSVARDSGGANEQFF
TRBJ2-1 TRBD2 TRBV6-2/TRBV6-3 many TGTGCCAGCAGTTCCCTGACTGAGCGGGGGGGCTGGAGTAATGAGCAGTTCTTC CASSSLTERGGWSNEQFF
TRBJ1-2 - TRBV7-2 - TGTGCCAGCAGCTTAGATGGGTCGGGCTATGGCTACACCTTC CASSLDGSGYGYTF